The 4 T cell receptor beta chains in this list originate from one sample, sequenced in a study of T-cell reconstitution after alpha-beta-depleted transplantation in children (dated by TCRdb to about 2016). The method was PCR. The sequencer listed for this sample is Illumina HiSeq 2500. TCR libraries were prepared with molecular barcoding, using unique molecular identifiers to normalize TCRbeta repertoire quantification. TCRdb handled the public reads itself, with Q25 trimming in fastp and clone calling in MiXCR, and kept productive beta chains. Rows with one shared CDR3 protein collapse into an entry with the most common genes and DNA. This sample is represented by a few hundred thousand distinct CDR3 sequences; 10% to 15% of them were singletons. The top ten hold approximately 2% of the sample. Explained via the paper, the treatment or condition label denotes: allogeneic hematopoietic cell transplantation with graft depleted of TCRalphabeta T cells and CD19 B cells.

Material: PBMCs, mostly from graft donor cells, obtained 360 days after TCRalphabeta/CD19-depleted stem cell transplant. Receptors originate from a male patient aged 5 to 17 who had a stem cell transplant for acute myeloid leukemia, so the T cells may come from the graft donor.

This clonotype was recorded a few times. This sequence joins TRBV20-1 and TRBJ2-5; D unresolved. CDR1 DFQATT and CDR2 SNEGSKA come from the germline V gene (reference sequence). The V end lost 3 bases, the J end lost 5 bases, and 13 bases lay between the germline ends. The CDR3 is 13 amino acids. CDR3 residues: CSARHPGRETQYF. The CDR3 coding sequence is TGCAGTGCTAGGCACCCTGGACGGGAGACCCAGTACTTC.

As concerns this clonotype: The conserved closing phenylalanine or tryptophan is absent in this CDR3, likely reflecting a read error. J is TRBJ2-7 and V is TRBV6-5, with no clear D. CDR1 and CDR2 (germline): MNHEY, SVGAGI. The CDR3 length is 15 residues. V gave up 0 bases and J gave up 2 bases, with 11 bases separating them. This CDR3 is CASSYSRALPYEQYY. The CDR3 DNA follows: TGTGCCAGCAGTTACTCGAGAGCTCTCCCCTACGAGCAGTACTAC.

This clonotype was observed many times. V is TRBV5-4 and J is TRBJ2-2; no definite D call. The germline V and J ends were trimmed by 4 bases and 5 bases, with 12 bases remaining between them. CDR3 length: 14 residues. Looked up from germline, CDR1 is SGHNT and CDR2 is YYREEE (reference sequence). This CDR3 reads CASSPYGPTGELFF. The CDR3 region has the DNA TGTGCCAGCAGCCCTTATGGGCCGACCGGGGAGCTGTTTTTT. Full variable domain (rest looked up from reference TRBV5-4 and TRBJ2-2): ETGVTQSPTHLIKTRGQQVTLRCSSQSGHNTVSWYQQALGQGPQFIFQYYREEENGRGNFPPRFSGLQFPNYSSELNVNALELDDSALYLCASSPYGPTGELFFGEGSRLTVL.

The chain employs TRBV25-1 and TRBJ2-1; D perhaps matches TRBD2 (7 bases). With 6 bases removed from V and 3 bases from J, the gap between germline ends came to 15 bases. The CDR3 sequence is 15 residues long. Germline V gene data show CDR1 as MGHDK and CDR2 as SYGVNS. CDR3 bases: TGTGCCAGCAGGGGGGGGCACAGGCTCTACAATGAGCAGTTCTTC. This codes for CASRGGHRLYNEQFF.